This note documents a single T cell receptor (beta chain) sequence. This sample is drawn from a study of OX40 agonist ivuxolimab in advanced cancers. Assay used: immunoSEQ multiplex PCR; TCRdb lists only in-frame clones, some missing. Among 15,000 to 25,000 clones listed, approximately 77% were seen once. This CDR3 has 13 residues. V was clipped by 0 bases and J by 4 bases, with 6 bases between them. Germline lookup yields CDR1 LGHNA and CDR2 YNFKEQ. The V and J genes are TRBV4-2 and TRBJ1-1; D gene uncertain. This clonotype was obtained from an adult with an advanced solid tumor such as melanoma, head and neck, liver or kidney cancer. Sequences were derived from CD4+ or CD8+ T cells sorted from blood, sampled in a trial of the OX40 agonist ivuxolimab. CDR3 sequence reads: CASSQEGATEAFF. CDR3 sequence (DNA): TGTGCCAGCAGCCAAGAGGGTGCCACTGAAGCTTTCTTT.